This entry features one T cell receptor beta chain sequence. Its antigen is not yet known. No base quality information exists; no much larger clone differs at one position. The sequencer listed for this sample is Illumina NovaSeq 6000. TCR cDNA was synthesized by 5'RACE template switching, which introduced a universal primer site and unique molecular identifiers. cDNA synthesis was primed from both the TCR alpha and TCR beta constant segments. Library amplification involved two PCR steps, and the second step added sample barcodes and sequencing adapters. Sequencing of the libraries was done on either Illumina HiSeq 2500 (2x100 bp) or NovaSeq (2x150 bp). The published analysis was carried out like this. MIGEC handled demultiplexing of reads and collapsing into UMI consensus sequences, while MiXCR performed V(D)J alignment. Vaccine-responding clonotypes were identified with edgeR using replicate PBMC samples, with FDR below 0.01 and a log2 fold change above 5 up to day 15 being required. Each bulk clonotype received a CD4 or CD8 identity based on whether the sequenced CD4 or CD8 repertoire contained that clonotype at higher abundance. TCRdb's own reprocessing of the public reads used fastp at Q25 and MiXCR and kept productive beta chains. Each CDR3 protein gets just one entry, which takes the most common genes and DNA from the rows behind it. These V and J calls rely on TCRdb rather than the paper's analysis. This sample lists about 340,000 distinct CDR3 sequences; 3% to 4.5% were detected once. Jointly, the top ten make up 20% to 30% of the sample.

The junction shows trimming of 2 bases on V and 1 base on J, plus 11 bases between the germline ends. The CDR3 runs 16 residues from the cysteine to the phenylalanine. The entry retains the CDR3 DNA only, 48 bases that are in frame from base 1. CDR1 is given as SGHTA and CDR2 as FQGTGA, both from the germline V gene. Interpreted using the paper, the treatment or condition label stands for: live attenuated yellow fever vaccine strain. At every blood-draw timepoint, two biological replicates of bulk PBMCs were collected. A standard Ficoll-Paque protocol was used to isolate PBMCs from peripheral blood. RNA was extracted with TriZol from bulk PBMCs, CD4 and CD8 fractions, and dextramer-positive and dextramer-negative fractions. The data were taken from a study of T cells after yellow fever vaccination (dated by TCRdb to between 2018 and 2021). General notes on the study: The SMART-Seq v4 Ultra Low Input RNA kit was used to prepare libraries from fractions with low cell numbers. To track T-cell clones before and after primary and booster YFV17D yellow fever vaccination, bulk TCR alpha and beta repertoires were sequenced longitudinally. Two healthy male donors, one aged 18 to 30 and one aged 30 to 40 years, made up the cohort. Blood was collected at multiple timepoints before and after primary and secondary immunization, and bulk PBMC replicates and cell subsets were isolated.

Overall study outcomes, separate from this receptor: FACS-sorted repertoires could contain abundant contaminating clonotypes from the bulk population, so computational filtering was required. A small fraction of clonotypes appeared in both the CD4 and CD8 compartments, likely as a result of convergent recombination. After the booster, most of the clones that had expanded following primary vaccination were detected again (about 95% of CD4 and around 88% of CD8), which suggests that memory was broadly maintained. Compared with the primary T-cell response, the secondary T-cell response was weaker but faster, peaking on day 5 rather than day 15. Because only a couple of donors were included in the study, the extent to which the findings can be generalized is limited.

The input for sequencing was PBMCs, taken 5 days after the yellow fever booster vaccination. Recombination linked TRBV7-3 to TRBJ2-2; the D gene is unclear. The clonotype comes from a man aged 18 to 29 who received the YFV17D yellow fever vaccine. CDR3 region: CASSLARPRNTGELFF. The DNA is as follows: TGTGCCAGCAGCTTAGCACGTCCGCGGAACACCGGGGAGCTGTTTTTT.